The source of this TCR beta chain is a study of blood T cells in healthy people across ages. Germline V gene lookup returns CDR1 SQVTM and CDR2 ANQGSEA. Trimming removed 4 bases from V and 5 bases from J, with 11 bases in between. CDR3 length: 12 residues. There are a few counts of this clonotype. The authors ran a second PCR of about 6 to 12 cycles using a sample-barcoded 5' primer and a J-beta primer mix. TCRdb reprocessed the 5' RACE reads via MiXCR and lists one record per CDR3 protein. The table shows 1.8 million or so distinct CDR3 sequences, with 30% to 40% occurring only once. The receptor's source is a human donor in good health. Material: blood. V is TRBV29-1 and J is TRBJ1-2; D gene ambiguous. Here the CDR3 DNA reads TGCAGCGTTGCAGACTTGCAGTATGGCTACACCTTC. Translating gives CSVADLQYGYTF.